The next 10 T cell receptor beta chains were all read from a single sample in a study of blood T cell repertoires in COVID-19. Assay used: immunoSEQ multiplex PCR; TCRdb lists only in-frame clones, some missing. The profile shows about 180,000 clones, roughly nine tenths of them singletons. The material sequenced was peripheral blood. The receptors stem from a man in his 70s with active or convalescent COVID-19.

The chain is built from TRBV5-1 and TRBJ1-2; 7 bases align to TRBD1. Germline values: CDR1 SGHRS, CDR2 YFSETQ. The trim removed 1 base at V and 4 bases at J, leaving 1 base unmatched. The CDR3 runs to 13 residues. CDR3 in DNA: TGCGCCAGCAGCTTGCCAGGGGGCTATGGCTACACCTTC. Amino acid sequence: CASSLPGGYGYTF.

The rearrangement uses TRBV6-2 or TRBV6-3 and TRBJ1-1; D possibly corresponds to TRBD1 (5 bases). The germline V gene encodes CDR1 MNHEY and CDR2 SVGEGT. This CDR3 spans 17 amino acids. Trimming stripped 3 bases from V and 0 bases from J, with 17 bases between. In nucleotides, the CDR3 is TGTGCCAGCAGTTATATTGACAATCGACAGCTGAACACTGAAGCTTTCTTT. It codes for CASSYIDNRQLNTEAFF.

The chain has TRBV7-9 and TRBJ1-1, with 7 nucleotides matching TRBD1. CDR3 length: 15 amino acids. Germline lookup yields CDR1 SEHNR and CDR2 FQNEAQ (reference sequence). The V segment lost 5 bases and the J segment 0 bases; nucleotides outside the gene matches: 6. In nucleotides, the CDR3 is TGTGCCAGCAGCGGCAGAGGGACAGTGAACACTGAAGCTTTCTTT. Residues: CASSGRGTVNTEAFF. The full variable domain, rest sourced from reference TRBV7-9 and TRBJ1-1, is DTGVSQNPRHKITKRGQNVTFRCDPISEHNRLYWYRQTLGQGPEFLTYFQNEAQLEKSRLLSDRFSAERPKGSFSTLEIQRTEQGDSAMYLCASSGRGTVNTEAFFGQGTRLTVV.

V usage is TRBV5-1 and J usage is TRBJ2-7, with D perhaps TRBD2 (5 bases). The CDR3 is 13 amino acids. Germline-derived CDR1 and CDR2 are SGHRS and YFSETQ. Deletions cut 4 bases from V and 3 bases from J, with 11 bases between. CDR3 in amino acids: CASSAGLDYEQYF. DNA for the CDR3: TGCGCCAGCAGCGCTGGACTCGACTACGAGCAGTACTTC.

The chain combines TRBV18 with TRBJ1-1; possible D gene TRBD1, 5 bases. The germline CDR1 and CDR2 sequences are KGHSH and LQKENI. This CDR3 spans 13 amino acids. V lost 6 bases, J lost 6 bases, and 14 bases lay in between. CDR3: CASSLAGNSEAFF. As DNA, the CDR3 is TGTGCCAGCTCCCTGGCAGGGAATTCTGAAGCTTTCTTT.

The chain has TRBV5-1 and TRBJ2-1; 9 nucleotides align to TRBD1. This CDR3 contains 16 residues. CDR1 is SGHRS and CDR2 is YFSETQ in the germline V gene. V shed 0 bases and J 9 bases; nucleotides not matched to a gene: 10. CDR3 in amino acids: CASSLDPGQGVSEQFF. The CDR3 DNA reads TGCGCCAGCAGCTTGGACCCGGGACAGGGAGTCAGTGAGCAGTTCTTC.

The sample holds one count of this clone. This chain's CDR3 is CASIRIPGTEAFF. Here the CDR3 DNA reads TGTGCCAGTATAAGAATACCAGGGACTGAAGCTTTCTTT. V gene TRBV19 combines with J gene TRBJ1-1; possibly TRBD1 for D (5 bases). Trimming left V 7 bases short and J 5 bases short, with 14 bases between. Germline V lookup: CDR1 LNHDA, CDR2 SQIVND (reference sequence). The CDR3 runs 13 residues.

The gene calls are TRBV6-5 and TRBJ1-3, with D possibly TRBD1 on 6 matching bases. Deletions cut 5 bases from V and 4 bases from J, with 9 bases between. CDR1 is MNHEY, CDR2 SVGAGI, per germline. The CDR3 extends over 13 amino acids. CDR3 sequence reads: CASSTGYGNTIYF. In nucleotides, the CDR3 is TGTGCCAGCAGTACAGGGTACGGAAACACCATATATTTT.

The rearrangement joins TRBV6-2 or TRBV6-3 to TRBJ1-5; TRBD1 matches at 9 bases. CDR1 is MNHEY and CDR2 is SVGEGT in the germline V gene. V dropped 5 bases and J dropped 5; count of bases not matched to a gene: 4. CDR3 length: 14 amino acids. CDR3 amino acids: CASSHGQGYQPQHF. The CDR3 nucleotides are TGTGCCAGCAGTCACGGACAGGGGTATCAGCCCCAGCATTTT.

V is TRBV15 and J is TRBJ2-7; 7 bases line up with TRBD1. The CDR3 contains 15 residues. V shed 2 bases and J 3 bases; nucleotides not matched to a gene: 7. Looked up from germline, CDR1 is LNHNV and CDR2 is YYDKDF (reference sequence). The CDR3 is CATSRNPRQGYEQYF. Written as DNA, the CDR3 is TGTGCCACCAGCAGAAACCCCCGACAGGGCTACGAGCAGTACTTC.